This record concerns one T cell receptor (beta chain) sequence. Profiling relied on immunoSEQ multiplex PCR, and the TCRdb table lists in-frame clones only, not all of them. The table records about 76,000 clones, around 84% of them present only once. Enrollment of patients from Seattle took place during active infection, with longitudinal follow-up. Per germline, CDR1 LGHDT and CDR2 YNNKEL (reference sequence). Trimming stripped 5 bases from V and 5 bases from J, with 10 bases between. CDR3 length equals 14 residues. The entry originates in a study of blood T cell repertoires in COVID-19. Whole-study context: Acute and convalescent COVID-19 specimens originated in the United States, Italy and Spain. PBMCs, B-cell-depleted T cells, or T cells provided the cDNA or gDNA that made up the material.

This rearrangement joins TRBV3-1 (or the pseudogene TRBV3-2) to TRBJ1-6; D remains ambiguous. The source of this sequence is a man in his 60s with COVID-19, enrolled during active disease. Material for sequencing was peripheral blood. This CDR3 reads CASSFNGDNSPLHF. The CDR3 DNA is TGTGCCAGCAGCTTTAACGGGGATAATTCACCCCTCCACTTT.